Sequencing of this T cell receptor (beta chain) was carried out in a study of T cell repertoires in cytomegalovirus infection. TCRdb called the reads again in MiXCR, with one record for every CDR3 protein. This sample has around 550,000 distinct CDR3 sequences, with about 26% found just once. This CDR3 contains 16 residues. V was pared by 5 bases and J by 5 bases, with 11 bases of the junction left unmatched. The germline gives CDR1 SGHTA, CDR2 FQGNSA. This clonotype came up a few times. V and J are TRBV7-2 and TRBJ2-5; 10 bases align to TRBD2. This TCR derives from a human donor in good health (CMV status not recorded). Some clones in this sample may be carry-over from other donors' samples. Material for sequencing was PBMCs. CDR3 nucleotide sequence: TGTGCCAGCAGCCTTGCTAGCGGGAGTGGACAGGAGACCCAGTACTTC. Its protein product is CASSLASGSGQETQYF. The whole variable domain, filled in from reference TRBV7-2 and TRBJ2-5, reads GAGVSQSPSNKVTEKGKDVELRCDPISGHTALYWYRQSLGQGLEFLIYFQGNSAPDKSGLPSDRFSAERTGGSVSTLTIQRTQQEDSAVYLCASSLASGSGQETQYFGPGTRLLVL.